This T cell receptor (beta chain) stems from a study of molecular identifiers for immune sequencing clone quantification. In the study overall: Replicate RNA came from 20,000 or 100,000 naive CD8 cells and was split five ways, and four parts were sequenced. Study-level points and caveats: Researchers reportedly could pick up spiked Jurkat TCR RNA from one cell mixed into about 1 million naive cells. Clones above 20 RNA copies held over 98% of effector molecules, under 1% in naive cells.

About this clonotype itself: The antigen remains unidentified.

A CD8+CD4-CCR7+CD45RA+ phenotype served as the sorting definition for naive CD8 T cells. TCRdb reprocessed the PCR reads via MiXCR and lists one record per CDR3 protein. The sample lists hundreds of thousands of distinct CDR3 sequences, about 20% seen once, with 0.75% to 0.95% in the top ten. The CDR3 consists of 14 residues. Trimming cost V 2 bases and J 0 bases, with 10 bases left between them. Germline-derived CDR1 and CDR2 are DFQATT and SNEGSKA (reference sequence). Sequenced sample: naive CD8+ T cells from blood, with Jurkat cell RNA spiked in. Described subset: FACS-sorted CD8+CD4-CCR7+CD45RA+ naive T cells. The V call is TRBV20-1, the J call TRBJ2-5, with D unresolved. This sequence originates from a human donor in good health. Some libraries in this study had Jurkat cell RNA spiked in. CDR3 region: CSARFLEYQETQYF. The CDR3 nucleotides read TGCAGTGCTAGATTTTTGGAGTACCAAGAGACCCAGTACTTC.